Presented here are 18 T cell receptor beta chains from one specimen sequenced in a study of neurological immune-mediated disorders (dated by TCRdb to about 2019). The library was made by 5' RACE. TCRdb names Illumina HiSeq 2500 as the instrument used. TCRdb reran the public reads through fastp at Q25 and MiXCR, keeping productive beta chains. Each entry is one CDR3 protein sequence, shown with its most common DNA and genes. The sample yields approximately 47,000 distinct CDR3 sequences; about 12% were counted once. Approximately 10% of the sample rests with the top ten. What the time point label conveys for this sample: longitudinal time-point 3. Sequenced material: PBMCs. Receptor source: a male donor with HTLV-1-associated myelopathy (HAM/TSP).

The chain couples TRBV5-8 to TRBJ1-5; no definite D call. With 1 base removed from V and 3 bases from J, the gap between germline ends came to 11 bases. This CDR3 region has 15 residues. CDR1 and CDR2 (germline): SGHTS, YDEGEE. The CDR3 nucleotides are TGTGCCAGCAGCTTGTTGGGTGCCACCAATCAGCCCCAGCATTTT. Residues: CASSLLGATNQPQHF.

The genes are TRBV19 and TRBJ2-1; the D gene is possibly TRBD2 (5 bases). CDR3 length: 15 residues. With 1 base removed from V and 8 bases from J, the gap between germline ends came to 15 bases. Germline-derived CDR1 and CDR2 are LNHDA and SQIVND (reference sequence). The CDR3 sequence is CASSIVARRKDEQFF. CDR3 DNA sequence: TGTGCCAGTAGTATAGTTGCCCGGAGGAAGGATGAGCAGTTCTTC. Supplemented by reference TRBV19 and TRBJ2-1, the full variable domain reads DGGITQSPKYLFRKEGQNVTLSCEQNLNHDAMYWYRQDPGQGLRLIYYSQIVNDFQKGDIAEGYSVSREKKESFPLTVTSAQKNPTAFYLCASSIVARRKDEQFFGPGTRLTVL.

In its sample, this clonotype was seen many times. The gene calls are TRBV7-9 and TRBJ1-4, with 7 bases that match TRBD1. The CDR3 contains 15 residues. Germline CDR1 reads SEHNR; CDR2 reads FQNEAQ (reference sequence). J gave up 3 bases and V 8 bases, and 9 bases lay outside the gene matches. CDR3 DNA: TGTGCCAGCCCCGGAGGGGGCTCAGCTAATGAAAAACTGTTTTTT. This codes for CASPGGGSANEKLFF.

There are many counts of this clonotype. This chain connects TRBV6-2 or TRBV6-3 to TRBJ1-5; D might be TRBD1 (5 bases). Trimming pared 2 bases from V and 4 bases from J, leaving 6 bases between. From germline, CDR1 is MNHEY and CDR2 SVGEGT. The CDR3 spans 13 residues. This chain's CDR3 is CASSYGGNQPQHF. Written as DNA, the CDR3 is TGTGCCAGCAGTTACGGGGGAAATCAGCCCCAGCATTTT.

This clonotype has at least ten counts. V and J are TRBV5-6 and TRBJ1-1; the D gene is possibly TRBD1 (5 bases). V was trimmed by 3 bases and J by 4 bases, leaving 16 bases between them. CDR3 length: 15 amino acids. The germline gives CDR1 SGHDT, CDR2 YYEEEE. CDR3 protein: CASSSRGMVPTEAFF. The CDR3 region has the DNA TGTGCCAGCAGCTCGAGGGGAATGGTACCCACTGAAGCTTTCTTT.

This clonotype has at least ten counts. The CDR3 protein is CASSVGRQNQPQHF. CDR3 nucleotides: TGTGCCAGCAGCGTAGGCAGGCAGAATCAGCCCCAGCATTTT. V usage is TRBV9 and J usage is TRBJ1-5; D is uncertain. V was clipped by 0 bases and J by 4 bases, with 8 bases between them. Germline V CDR1 and CDR2: SGDLS, YYNGEE. The CDR3 is 14 amino acids.

At least ten counts were recorded for this clonotype. The chain employs TRBV5-1 and TRBJ2-3, with D perhaps TRBD2 (8 bases). The CDR3 runs to 18 residues. In germline, CDR1 is SGHRS, CDR2 YFSETQ. V dropped 1 base and J dropped 4 bases, with 22 bases sitting between them. In DNA form, the CDR3 reads TGCGCCAGCAGCTTGCCAGGGGGTAGCGGGGTTTTATCAGATACGCAGTATTTT. Encoded protein: CASSLPGGSGVLSDTQYF.

The gene calls are TRBV10-3 and TRBJ1-5; a weak D match, TRBD1 (6 bases). The V end was cut by 6 bases, the J end by 7 bases, with 16 bases between. The CDR3 spans 14 residues. Germline assignment: CDR1 ENHRY and CDR2 SYGVKD. The CDR3 protein is CAISPGHTTQPQHF. CDR3 nucleotide sequence: TGTGCCATCAGCCCGGGACATACGACCCAGCCCCAGCATTTT.

This clonotype was found many times. This chain connects TRBV27 to TRBJ2-3; 11 nucleotides match TRBD1. Germline assignment: CDR1 MNHEY and CDR2 SMNVEV (reference sequence). The CDR3 contains 18 residues. V shed 1 base, J shed 1 base, and the junction held 7 bases outside the gene matches. The CDR3 spells CASSLFTGGQGGTDTQYF. The CDR3 DNA is TGTGCCAGCAGTTTATTTACGGGGGGACAGGGGGGCACAGATACGCAGTATTTT.

This clonotype appeared many times. This rearrangement joins TRBV6-6 to TRBJ2-5, with a weak D call TRBD2 (5 bases). The CDR3 contains 14 residues. Trimming took off 8 bases at V and 7 bases at J, with 20 bases between the two ends. Germline CDR1 is MNHNY and CDR2 is SVGAGI (reference sequence). This chain's CDR3 is CASQSSLEAWTQYF. CDR3 nucleotides: TGTGCCAGCCAATCTAGCCTAGAGGCGTGGACCCAGTACTTC.

This clonotype was observed at least ten times. The chain links TRBV20-1 to TRBJ1-5, with 10 nucleotides matching TRBD1. The ends lost 0 bases at V and 3 bases at J; junction bases unmatched: 5. Germline CDR1 is DFQATT and CDR2 is SNEGSKA (reference sequence). The CDR3 sequence is 16 residues long. The CDR3 DNA is TGCAGTGCTAGAGATCTTGGGACAGGGGACAATCAGCCCCAGCATTTT. Encoded protein: CSARDLGTGDNQPQHF.

The chain links TRBV7-2 to TRBJ1-5; 8 nucleotides line up with TRBD1. The CDR3 covers 16 residues. The V gene's germline CDR1 is SGHTA and CDR2 FQGNSA. Trimming took 1 base from V and 4 from J; bases not matched to a gene: 6. CDR3 sequence: CASSLGTGSGNQPQHF. The CDR3 DNA reads as TGTGCCAGCAGCTTAGGGACAGGGTCGGGTAATCAGCCCCAGCATTTT.

This clonotype was recorded many times. CDR3 nucleotides: TGTGCCACCTCCCCTTTTGGGCAGGGGTTTGGCTATAGCAATCAGCCCCAGCATTTT. Its translation: CATSPFGQGFGYSNQPQHF. This chain links TRBV7-8 with TRBJ1-5, with a possible D match to TRBD1 (6 bases). Per the germline V gene, CDR1 is SGHVS and CDR2 is FQNEAQ. The CDR3 spans 19 residues. V lost 10 bases, J lost 0 bases, and 28 bases lay in between.

This sequence joins TRBV7-2 and TRBJ2-7, with D uncertain. This CDR3 is 12 amino acids long. V was shortened by 5 bases and J by 5 bases, with 10 bases between the two germline ends. The germline CDR1 and CDR2 sequences are SGHTA and FQGNSA. CDR3 residues: CASSARPNEQYF. The CDR3, as DNA: TGTGCCAGCAGCGCGAGACCCAACGAGCAGTACTTC.

This clonotype was detected many times. The V and J genes are TRBV20-1 and TRBJ2-7; D could derive from TRBD1 or TRBD2 (5 bases each). V shed 0 bases and J shed 4 bases, with 16 bases lying between them. CDR3 length: 15 amino acids. Germline CDR1 and CDR2: DFQATT and SNEGSKA (reference sequence). This CDR3 reads CSARDARDVTYEQYF. In DNA, the CDR3 is TGCAGTGCTAGAGATGCCCGGGACGTAACTTACGAGCAGTACTTC.

This clonotype has ten or more counts. The rearrangement links TRBV5-1 to TRBJ2-1, with D maybe TRBD1 (5 bases). V was shortened by 1 base and J by 7 bases, with 6 bases between the two germline ends. The CDR3 has 12 amino acids. Germline assignment: CDR1 SGHRS and CDR2 YFSETQ. The CDR3 region is CASSLQGNEQFF. The CDR3 DNA sequence: TGCGCCAGCAGCTTGCAGGGAAATGAGCAGTTCTTC.

The chain combines TRBV5-1 with TRBJ1-1, with TRBD1 matching 8 bases. J gave up 4 bases and V 6 bases, and 5 bases lay outside the gene matches. CDR3 length equals 13 residues. CDR1 and CDR2 from the germline V gene are SGHRS and YFSETQ. The CDR3 coding sequence is TGCGCCAGCAAAACGGACAGGGCCACTGAAGCTTTCTTT. Amino acids: CASKTDRATEAFF.

Concerning this clonotype itself: An end of the junction differs from the germline gene, which may be a read error. V gene TRBV24-1 combines with J gene TRBJ1-1, with no clear D. The CDR3 has 12 residues. The germline gives CDR1 KGHDR, CDR2 SFDVKD. CDR3 sequence reads: CVTSNGLIEAFF. The CDR3 DNA sequence: TGTGTCACCTCAAACGGACTAATTGAAGCTTTCTTT.